This T cell receptor beta chain was sequenced for a study of blood T cells in healthy people across ages. A second PCR of 7 to 11 cycles used a sample-barcoded 5' primer and a J-beta primer mix. There were at least 3 million CDR3-containing paired-end reads obtained from each sample. TCRdb re-derived calls from the 5' RACE reads in MiXCR, one entry per CDR3 protein. The table lists about 830,000 distinct CDR3 sequences, 55% to 65% of them singletons, with about 30% in the top ten. The table lists this clonotype with a count of one. Its antigen remains unidentified. Regarding the study as a whole: Unsorted PBMC input precluded a conclusive naive versus antigen-experienced comparison. CMV status of donors was unknown, possibly confounding expanded clonotype changes. Older age coincided with a roughly linear decline in TCR beta diversity per million T cells.

Sample: blood. The source is a man in his thirties or forties in good health.

Written as DNA, the CDR3 is TGTGCCATCAATGATGGGCGCGATCAGCCCCAGCATTTT. Translating gives CAINDGRDQPQHF. This sequence joins TRBV10-3 and TRBJ1-5; no definite D call. V was shortened by 7 bases and J by 5 bases, with 12 bases between the two germline ends. The length of the CDR3 is 13 residues. Per the germline V gene, CDR1 is ENHRY and CDR2 is SYGVKD.